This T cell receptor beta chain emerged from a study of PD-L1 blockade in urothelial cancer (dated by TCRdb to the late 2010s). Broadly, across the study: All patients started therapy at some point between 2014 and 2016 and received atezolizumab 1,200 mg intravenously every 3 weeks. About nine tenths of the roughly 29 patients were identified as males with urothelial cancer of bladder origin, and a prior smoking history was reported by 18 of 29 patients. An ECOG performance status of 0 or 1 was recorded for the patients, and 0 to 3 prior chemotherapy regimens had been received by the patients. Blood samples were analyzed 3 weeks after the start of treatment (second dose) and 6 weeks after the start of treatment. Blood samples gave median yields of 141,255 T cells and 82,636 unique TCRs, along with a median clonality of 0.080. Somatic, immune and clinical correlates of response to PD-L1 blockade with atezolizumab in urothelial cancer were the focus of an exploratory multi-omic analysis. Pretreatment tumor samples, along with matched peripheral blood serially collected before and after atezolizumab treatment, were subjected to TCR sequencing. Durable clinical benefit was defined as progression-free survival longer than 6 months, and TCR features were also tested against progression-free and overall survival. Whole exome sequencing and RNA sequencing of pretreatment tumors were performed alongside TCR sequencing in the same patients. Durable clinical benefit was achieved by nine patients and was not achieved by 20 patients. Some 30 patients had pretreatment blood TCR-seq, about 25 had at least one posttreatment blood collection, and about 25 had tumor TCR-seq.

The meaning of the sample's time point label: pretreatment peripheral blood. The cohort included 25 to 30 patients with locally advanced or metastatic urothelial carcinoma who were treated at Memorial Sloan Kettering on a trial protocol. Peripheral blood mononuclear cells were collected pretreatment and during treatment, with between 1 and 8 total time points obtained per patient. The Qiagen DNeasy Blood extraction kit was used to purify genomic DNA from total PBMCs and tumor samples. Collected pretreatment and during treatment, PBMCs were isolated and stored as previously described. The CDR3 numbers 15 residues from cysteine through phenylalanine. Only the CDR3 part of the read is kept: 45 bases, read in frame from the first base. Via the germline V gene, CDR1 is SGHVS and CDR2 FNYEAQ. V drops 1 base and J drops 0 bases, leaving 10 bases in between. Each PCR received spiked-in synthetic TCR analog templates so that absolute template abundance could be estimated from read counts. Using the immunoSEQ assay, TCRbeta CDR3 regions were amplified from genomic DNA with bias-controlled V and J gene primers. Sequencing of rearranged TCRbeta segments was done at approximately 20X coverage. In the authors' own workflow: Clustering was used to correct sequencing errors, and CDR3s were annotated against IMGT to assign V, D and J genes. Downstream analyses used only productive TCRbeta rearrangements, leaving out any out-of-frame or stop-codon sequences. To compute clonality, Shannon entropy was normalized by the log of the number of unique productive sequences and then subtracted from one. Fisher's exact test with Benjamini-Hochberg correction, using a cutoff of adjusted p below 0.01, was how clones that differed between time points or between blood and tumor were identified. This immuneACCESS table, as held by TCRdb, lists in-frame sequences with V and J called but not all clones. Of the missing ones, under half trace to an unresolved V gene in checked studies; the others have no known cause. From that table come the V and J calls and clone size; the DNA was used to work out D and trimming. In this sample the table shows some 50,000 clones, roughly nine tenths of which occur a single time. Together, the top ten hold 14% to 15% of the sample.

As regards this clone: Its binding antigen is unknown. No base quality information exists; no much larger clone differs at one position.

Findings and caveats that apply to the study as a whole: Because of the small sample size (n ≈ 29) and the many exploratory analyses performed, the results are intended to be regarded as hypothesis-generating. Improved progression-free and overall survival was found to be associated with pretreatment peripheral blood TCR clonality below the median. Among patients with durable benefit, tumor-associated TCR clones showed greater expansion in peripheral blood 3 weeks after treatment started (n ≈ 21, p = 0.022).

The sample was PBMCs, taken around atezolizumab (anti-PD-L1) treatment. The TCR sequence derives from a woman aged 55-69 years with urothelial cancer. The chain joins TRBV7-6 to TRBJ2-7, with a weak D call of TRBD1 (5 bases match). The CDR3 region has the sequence CASSLGTLNSYEQYF. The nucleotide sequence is TGTGCCAGCAGCTTAGGGACATTGAACTCCTACGAGCAGTACTTC.